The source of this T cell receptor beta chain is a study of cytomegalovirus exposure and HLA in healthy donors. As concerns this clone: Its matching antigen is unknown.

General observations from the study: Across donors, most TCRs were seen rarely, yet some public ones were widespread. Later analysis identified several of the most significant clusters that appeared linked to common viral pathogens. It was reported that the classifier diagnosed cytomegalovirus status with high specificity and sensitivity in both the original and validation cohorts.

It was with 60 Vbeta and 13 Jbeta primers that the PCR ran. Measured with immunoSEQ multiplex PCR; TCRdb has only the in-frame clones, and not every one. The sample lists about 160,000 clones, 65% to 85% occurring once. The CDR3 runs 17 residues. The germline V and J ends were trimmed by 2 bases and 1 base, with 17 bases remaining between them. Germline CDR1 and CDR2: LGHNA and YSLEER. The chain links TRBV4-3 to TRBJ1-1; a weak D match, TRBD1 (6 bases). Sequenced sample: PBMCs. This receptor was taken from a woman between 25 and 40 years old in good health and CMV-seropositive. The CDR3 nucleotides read TGCGCCAGCAGCCAAACGTTTGGGGGCGGGGGGAACACTGAAGCTTTCTTT. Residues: CASSQTFGGGGNTEAFF.